This TCR beta chain is drawn from a study of blood T cell repertoires in COVID-19. About the study: Samples representing acute and convalescent COVID-19 were sourced from the United States, Italy and Spain. From T cells, B-cell-depleted T cells, or PBMCs came the material, which was cDNA or gDNA.

In the authors' workflow: Reference gene primer amplification gave estimated nucleated cell counts. The protocol was immunoSEQ multiplex PCR, while the TCRdb copy is restricted to in-frame clones and leaves out a portion. V and J calls and clone size follow that table, whereas D and trimming were derived from the DNA. Counted here are some 70,000 clones, around 89% occurring once; the ten biggest clones make up about 6%. V lost 5 bases to trimming and J lost 7 bases; unmatched junction nucleotides: 4. CDR1 is MNHEY, CDR2 SMNVEV, per germline (reference sequence). The CDR3 is made up of 14 amino acids.

The TCR comes from an older woman with acute or convalescent COVID-19. The chain links TRBV27 to TRBJ1-4, with 10 bases identical to TRBD1. Sequences were obtained from peripheral blood. The CDR3 loop reads CASSPGTGVEKLFF. The DNA for the CDR3 is TGTGCCAGCAGTCCCGGGACAGGGGTTGAAAAACTGTTTTTT.